This T cell receptor beta chain derives from a study of identical twins. Study-level results: There was more out-of-frame TCR alpha sharing in monozygotic twins than models estimated. The study based its conclusions on cross-sectional statistical analysis and did not follow the same donors.

Healthy Caucasian individuals made up all the donors. MiXCR was run by TCRdb on the 5' RACE reads, yielding one entry per CDR3 protein. The sample includes about 240,000 distinct CDR3 sequences, about 10% of them seen just once. This clonotype was detected ten times or more. Antigen: not known. Germline V gene data show CDR1 as ENHRY and CDR2 as SYGVKD. CDR3 length: 13 amino acids. V lost 10 bases to trimming and J lost 0 bases, with 13 bases between them. The sample taken for sequencing was memory T cells sorted from blood. The chain combines TRBV10-3 with TRBJ2-7; TRBD2 is a possible D gene (6 bases). This receptor was obtained from a man between 50 and 59 years old in good health. CDR3 DNA: TGTGCCACTGTCGGGACTGCCTCCTACGAGCAGTACTTC. It codes for CATVGTASYEQYF.